This TCR beta chain originates from a study of Graves' ophthalmopathy and Graves' hyperthyroidism. Findings and caveats of the study: The authors also found most expanded thyroid clonotypes above 0.001 frequency in blood.

As the template, RNA transcripts were used to amplify TCR beta CDR3 regions. HTBI-primed RT-PCR formed the first round, and a multiplex PCR formed the second. Each CDR3 protein gets one entry after TCRdb re-called the multiplex PCR reads with MiXCR. The sample yields 300,000 or so distinct CDR3 sequences, about 17% seen once. The CDR3 consists of 16 residues. Looked up from germline, CDR1 is MGHRA and CDR2 is YSYEKL. V gave up 5 bases and J gave up 0 bases; unmatched junction bases: 6. Ophthalmopathic donors had moderate-to-severe activity, CAS ≥3 and NOSPECS ≥4, with disease that had lasted under 3 months. This clonotype showed up many times. The antigen remains undetermined.

Sequenced input: peripheral blood. The rearrangement links TRBV4-1 to TRBJ2-4, with 8 bases matching TRBD2. The sequence was obtained from an adult man with Graves' ophthalmopathy. CDR3 residues: CASSTAGGRAKNIQYF. CDR3 bases: TGCGCCAGCAGCACCGCGGGGGGACGAGCCAAAAACATTCAGTACTTC.